The entry below describes one TCR beta chain. Its antigen is unknown. Combining a sample-barcoded 5' primer with a J-beta primer mix, a second PCR ran for 7 to 11 cycles. MiXCR was run by TCRdb on the 5' RACE reads, yielding one entry per CDR3 protein. The profile shows 580,000 or so distinct CDR3 sequences, around half of them singletons. This sample is part of a study of blood T cells in healthy people across ages. Findings and limits, study-wide: Per-million-T-cell TCR beta diversity fell roughly linearly with age. Both naive CD4+ cell counts and diversity were greater in long-lived donors than in aged donors. TCR beta diversity correlated strongly with naive T cell percentage.

V gave up 8 bases and J gave up 6 bases; unmatched junction bases: 15. This CDR3 has 16 residues. This chain links TRBV12-3 or TRBV12-4 with TRBJ2-3; 9 nucleotides match TRBD1. The specimen sequenced was blood. The TCR originated in an older man in good health. For the CDR3, the DNA is TGTGCCAGCTCCGCCCCCCGGGACAGGGTGGGGGATACGCAGTATTTT. Translated: CASSAPRDRVGDTQYF.